The subject of this entry is one TCR beta chain. The target antigen is unknown. The data are from a study of identical twins. General observations from the study: Out-of-frame alpha sequences common to twins exhibited an excess of low generation probability.

From germline, CDR1 is SGHVS and CDR2 FQNEAQ. Trimming at V came to 5 bases and at J to 7 bases, leaving 10 bases not matched to a gene. This CDR3 has 15 amino acids. It was template switching that added a universal primer site, and there were unique molecular identifiers on the cDNA. MiXCR was run by TCRdb on the 5' RACE reads, yielding one entry per CDR3 protein. The sample lists about 530,000 distinct CDR3 sequences; around 22% were seen once. Only healthy Caucasians were enrolled as donors. The data also belong to a second study, concerning yellow fever vaccine responses in identical twins. In that study: Vaccine-induced T cell responses in twins were reportedly observed to appear partly convergent, partly personalized.

The chain carries TRBV7-8 and TRBJ2-2, with 7 positions matching TRBD2. The sequence was obtained from a woman younger than 30 in good health. The material sequenced was CD4+ T cells sorted from blood. The CDR3 DNA is TGTGCCAGCAGCACCCGACTAGCCGGAAACGGGGAGCTGTTTTTT. Protein product: CASSTRLAGNGELFF.